These 14 T cell receptor beta chains came from one sample sequenced in a study of cytomegalovirus exposure and HLA in healthy donors. PCR was performed using 60 Vbeta and 13 Jbeta primers. Method: immunoSEQ multiplex PCR; TCRdb's copy keeps in-frame clones and lacks some. The table records about 95,000 clones, just under 70% of them present only once. Sequencing was carried out using PBMCs. These receptors all come from a woman between 50 and 59 years old in good health and CMV-seropositive.

The chain employs TRBV15 and TRBJ1-5, with D hard to call. This CDR3 comprises 13 residues. V was pared by 2 bases and J by 9 bases, with 11 bases between. Germline V gene sequence: CDR1 LNHNV, CDR2 YYDKDF (reference sequence). CDR3 nucleotides: TGTGCCACCAGCAGAACGTCCATGCGGCCCCAGCATTTT. Its protein product is CATSRTSMRPQHF.

The chain recombines TRBV11-3 with TRBJ2-2; 8 bases line up with TRBD1. The CDR3 covers 14 residues. Germline V gene sequence: CDR1 SGHNT, CDR2 YENEEA. V lost 2 bases, J lost 6 bases, and 2 bases stayed unmatched. CDR3 in amino acids: CASSLTQGAGELFF. In DNA, the CDR3 is TGTGCCAGCAGCTTAACACAGGGGGCCGGGGAGCTGTTTTTT.

This clone showed up just a few times. This chain links TRBV6-6 with TRBJ2-7; tentatively, D is TRBD1 (6 bases). CDR3 length equals 14 residues. V lost 2 bases and J lost 1, with 9 bases in between. Looked up from germline, CDR1 is MNHNY and CDR2 is SVGAGI (reference sequence). CDR3 sequence: CASSYGQLSYEQYF. The CDR3 DNA sequence: TGTGCCAGCAGTTACGGACAGCTTTCCTACGAGCAGTACTTC.

This rearrangement joins TRBV28 to TRBJ1-3; D gene uncertain. Trimming cost V 7 bases and J 6 bases, with 10 bases left between them. Germline V gives CDR1 MDHEN, CDR2 SYDVKM. The CDR3 is 12 amino acids. The CDR3 sequence: CASMRNPNTIYF. The CDR3 bases are TGTGCCAGCATGCGAAATCCAAACACCATATATTTT.

Concerning this clone itself: Other DNA sequences in the sample encode the same CDR3. CDR3 amino acids: CASSLGQMNTEAFF. The DNA of the CDR3 is TGTGCCAGCAGCTTAGGGCAAATGAACACTGAAGCTTTCTTT. V usage is TRBV7-9 and J usage is TRBJ1-1; D ambiguous. The germline V and J ends were trimmed by 1 base and 0 bases, with 6 bases remaining between them. The CDR3 loop spans 14 amino acids. Germline V gene sequence: CDR1 SEHNR, CDR2 FQNEAQ (reference sequence).

This clone is medium-sized. The V and J genes are TRBV6-4 and TRBJ2-3, with D possibly being TRBD2 (5 bases). The CDR3 covers 13 residues. Trimming cost V 0 bases and J 11 bases, with 12 bases left between them. The germline CDR1 and CDR2 sequences are MRHNA and SNTAGT. The CDR3 DNA is TGTGCCAGCAGTGACTCGAACGAGGGTAGGCAGTATTTT. It is translated as CASSDSNEGRQYF.

This rearrangement joins TRBV11-2 to TRBJ1-2; TRBD1 aligns across 7 bases. Germline-derived CDR1 and CDR2 are SGHAT and FQNNGV. With 5 bases clipped from V and 1 base from J, the junction kept 7 bases outside the gene matches. The CDR3 covers 15 residues. The CDR3 spells CASSLGQANNYGYTF. The CDR3 region has the DNA TGTGCCAGCAGCCTAGGACAGGCAAATAACTATGGCTACACCTTC.

Comments on this clone: A junction boundary mismatches the germline segment, possibly from a read error. The CDR3 is CSSSYTLHGANVLTF. Written as DNA, the CDR3 is TGTTCCAGCAGCTATACATTACACGGGGCCAACGTCCTGACTTTC. The chain links TRBV7-9 to TRBJ2-6; D not resolved. The CDR3 is 15 residues long. Germline CDR1 and CDR2: SEHNR and FQNEAQ (reference sequence). The complete variable domain, with remaining parts taken from reference TRBV7-9 and TRBJ2-6, reads DTGVSQNPRHKITKRGQNVTFRCDPISEHNRLYWYRQTLGQGPEFLTYFQNEAQLEKSRLLSDRFSAERPKGSFSTLEIQRTEQGDSAMYLCSSSYTLHGANVLTFGAGSRLTVL.

The gene calls are TRBV7-2 and TRBJ2-1; 12 nucleotides line up with TRBD2. The length of the CDR3 is 16 residues. The J segment lost 7 bases and the V segment lost 0 bases, leaving 4 bases of the junction unmatched. The V gene's germline CDR1 is SGHTA and CDR2 FQGNSA. The CDR3 reads CASSLATSGRWNEQFF. The CDR3 DNA reads TGTGCCAGCAGCTTAGCGACTAGCGGGAGATGGAATGAGCAGTTCTTC.

The sample holds a few counts of this clone. This chain uses TRBV5-8 with TRBJ2-7, with TRBD1 as a possible D gene (6 bases). Germline assignment: CDR1 SGHTS and CDR2 YDEGEE. Trimming cost V 4 bases and J 6 bases, with 17 bases left between them. The CDR3 extends over 14 amino acids. The CDR3 DNA follows: TGTGCCAGCAGCATCCTCAGGGGTTCGGGCGAGCAGTACTTC. Its protein is CASSILRGSGEQYF.

V gene TRBV18 combines with J gene TRBJ2-5; 9 bases line up with TRBD1. With the DNA end fitting TRBJ2-7 better, the J assignment may be wrong. This CDR3 region has 14 residues. Germline assignment: CDR1 KGHSH and CDR2 LQKENI. This chain's CDR3 is CASSPDRGSYEQYF. CDR3 nucleotides: TGTGCCAGCTCTCCGGACAGGGGCTCCTACGAGCAGTACTTC.

This sequence joins TRBV5-3 and TRBJ2-7, with a tentative D call TRBD2 (6 bases). TRBV5-3 is given ORF status, its function remaining uncertain. Trimming shortened V by 6 bases and J by 5 bases, and 21 bases separated the two germline ends. The CDR3 is made up of 15 amino acids. Here the CDR3 reads CARTSWAGRYHEQYF. The CDR3 bases are TGTGCCAGAACCTCCTGGGCGGGGAGATATCACGAGCAGTACTTC.

The CDR3 DNA reads as TGTGCCAGCAGGGTCGAGCGGAGCAATGAGCAGTTCTTC. Encoded protein: CASRVERSNEQFF. The V gene is TRBV2, the J gene TRBJ2-1; D is possibly TRBD2 (5 bases). V was cut by 6 bases and J by 6 bases, with 12 bases left in between. There are 13 residues in the CDR3. Germline values: CDR1 SNHLY, CDR2 FYNNEI.

The chain uses TRBV5-1 and TRBJ2-7; 10 bases match TRBD1. J was trimmed by 6 bases and V by 4 bases; bases with no gene match: 10. This CDR3 has 15 residues. Per germline, CDR1 SGHRS and CDR2 YFSETQ. In nucleotides, the CDR3 is TGCGCCAGCAGCCAGGGGGGACAGGGGCCTTCCGAGCAGTACTTC. It encodes CASSQGGQGPSEQYF.